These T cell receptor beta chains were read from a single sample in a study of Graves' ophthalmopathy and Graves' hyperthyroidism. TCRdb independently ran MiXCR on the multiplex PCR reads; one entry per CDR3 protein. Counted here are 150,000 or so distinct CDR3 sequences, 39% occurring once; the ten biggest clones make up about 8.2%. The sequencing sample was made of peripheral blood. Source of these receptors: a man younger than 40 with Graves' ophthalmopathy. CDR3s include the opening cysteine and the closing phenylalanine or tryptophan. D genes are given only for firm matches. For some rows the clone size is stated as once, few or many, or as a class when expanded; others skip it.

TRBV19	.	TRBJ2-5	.	TGTGCCAGTAGTTATAGACCGGGGCCGAGAGAGACCCAGTACTTC	CASSYRPGPRETQYF
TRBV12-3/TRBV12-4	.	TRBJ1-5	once	TGTGCCAGCAGTTTGCCCGGGAACAATCAGCCCCAGCATTTT	CASSLPGNNQPQHF
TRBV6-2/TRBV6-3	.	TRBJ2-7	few	TGTGCCAGCAGGCACTCCGGGGACCCAGCCTACGAGCAGTACTTC	CASRHSGDPAYEQYF
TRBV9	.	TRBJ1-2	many	TGTGCCAGCAGCGGACCCCCGGGGGTCGGCTATGGCTACACCTTC	CASSGPPGVGYGYTF
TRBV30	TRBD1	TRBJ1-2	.	TGTGCCTGGAGTCCTATTGACAGGGGATTTAGTGGCTACACCTTC	CAWSPIDRGFSGYTF
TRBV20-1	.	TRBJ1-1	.	TGCAGTGCCCCGACACACGACACTGAAGCTTTCTTT	CSAPTHDTEAFF
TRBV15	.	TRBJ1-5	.	TGTGCCACCAGCAGAGATTCAGGGATCAATCAGCCCCAGCATTTT	CATSRDSGINQPQHF
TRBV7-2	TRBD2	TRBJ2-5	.	TGTGCCAGCAGCCCCTGGGGAGGGAGAAACCAAGAGACCCAGTACTTC	CASSPWGGRNQETQYF
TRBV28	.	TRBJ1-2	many	TGTGCCAGCAGCCCGCGACCCTTGGCCTATGGCTACACCTTC	CASSPRPLAYGYTF
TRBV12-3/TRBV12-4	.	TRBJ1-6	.	TGTGCCAGCAGTCGCGGACAGCCGAGCTCCTATAATTCACCCCTCCACTTT	CASSRGQPSSYNSPLHF
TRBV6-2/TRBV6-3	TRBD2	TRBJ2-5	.	TGTGCCAGCAGTCCGACTAGCGCCCAAGAGACCCAGTACTTC	CASSPTSAQETQYF
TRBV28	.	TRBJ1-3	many	TGTGCCAGCAGTTTCCTGACCAGCGCTGGAAACACCATATATTTT	CASSFLTSAGNTIYF
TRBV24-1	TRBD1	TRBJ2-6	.	TGTGCCACCAGTGATTCATCGACAGGGGGCTATGGGGCCAACGTCCTGACTTTC	CATSDSSTGGYGANVLTF
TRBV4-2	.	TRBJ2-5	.	TGTGCCAGCAGCCCACGTGCAGAGACCCAGTACTTC	CASSPRAETQYF
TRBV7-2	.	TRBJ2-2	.	TGTGCCAGCAGCCGCTATACTCGTAACACCGGGGAGCTGTTTTTT	CASSRYTRNTGELFF
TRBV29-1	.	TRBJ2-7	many	TGCAGCGTTCTCGGGAGAAGCTACGAGCAGTACTTC	CSVLGRSYEQYF
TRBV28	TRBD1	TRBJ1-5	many	TGTGCCAGCAGTTTATTTCCAGGGGGAAAAAATCAGCCCCAGCATTTT	CASSLFPGGKNQPQHF
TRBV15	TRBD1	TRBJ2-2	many	TGTGCCACCAGCCGCGGCAGGGGGCATACCGGGGAGCTGTTTTTT	CATSRGRGHTGELFF
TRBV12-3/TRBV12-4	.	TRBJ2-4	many	TGTGCCAGCAGTTTTACAAGGAAAAACATTCAGTACTTC	CASSFTRKNIQYF
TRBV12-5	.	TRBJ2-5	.	TGTGCTAGTGGTTTCGTAGGACAGGAGGGGTCCCAGTACTTC	CASGFVGQEGSQYF
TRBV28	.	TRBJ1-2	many	TGTGCCAGCAGCCCGCCGGGAACTATCTATGGCTACACCTTC	CASSPPGTIYGYTF
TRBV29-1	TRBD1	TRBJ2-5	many	TGCAGCGCGATAACAGGGGGCGCGGGGGAGACCCAGTACTTC	CSAITGGAGETQYF
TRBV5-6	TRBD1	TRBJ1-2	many	TGTGCCAGCAGCCGGACAGGGGACAACTATGGCTACACCTTC	CASSRTGDNYGYTF
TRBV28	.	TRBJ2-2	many	TGTGCCAGCACCAAAACAGGTCTCGCGAACACCGGGGAGCTGTTTTTT	CASTKTGLANTGELFF
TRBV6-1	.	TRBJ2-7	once	TGTGCCAGCAGAGTTAGGAGGACAATCCCCTACGAGCAGTACTTC	CASRVRRTIPYEQYF
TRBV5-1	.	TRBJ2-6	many	TGCGCCAGCAGCTTGGATCGAGCAGGGCAGTCTGGGGCCAACGTCCTGACTTTC	CASSLDRAGQSGANVLTF
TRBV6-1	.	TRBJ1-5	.	TGTGCCAGCAGTCCCTGGGGGGCGGTTAGCCAGCCCCAGCATTTT	CASSPWGAVSQPQHF
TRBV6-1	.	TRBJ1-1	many	TGTGCCAGCAGGACACTCCGGGACACTGAAGCTTTCTTT	CASRTLRDTEAFF
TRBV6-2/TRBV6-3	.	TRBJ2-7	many	TGTGCCAGCAGTTATCCCGCTAGCAGGTTCACCTACGAGCAGTACTTC	CASSYPASRFTYEQYF
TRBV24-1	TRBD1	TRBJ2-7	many	TGTGCCACCAGTGATACGGGGACAGGCTCGCCCTACGAGCAGTACTTC	CATSDTGTGSPYEQYF
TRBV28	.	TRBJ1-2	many	TGTGCCAGTACAGAAATGGGCAGGTCGTCCTATGGCTACACCTTC	CASTEMGRSSYGYTF
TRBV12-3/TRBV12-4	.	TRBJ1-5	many	TGTGCCAGCACTTTGGGCGGAGGCAATCAGCCCCAGCATTTT	CASTLGGGNQPQHF
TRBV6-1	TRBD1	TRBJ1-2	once	TGTGCCAGCAGTGAACAAGGACAGGACTATGGCTACACCTTC	CASSEQGQDYGYTF
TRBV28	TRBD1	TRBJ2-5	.	TGTGCCAGCAGTCGTCCGGTTTTCGGGACAGGGGGCTTTCGGACCCAGTACTTC	CASSRPVFGTGGFRTQYF
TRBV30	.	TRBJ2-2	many	TGTGCCTGGACCCCCTACGCGGGATTTGGCACCGGGGAGCTGTTTTTT	CAWTPYAGFGTGELFF
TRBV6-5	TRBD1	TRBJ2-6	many	TGTGCCAGCACCGGGACAGGGAGCTCTGGGGCCAACGTCCTGACTTTC	CASTGTGSSGANVLTF
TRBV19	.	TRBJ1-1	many	TGTGCCAGTACCCAGACGAGTTCGACTGAAGCTTTCTTT	CASTQTSSTEAFF
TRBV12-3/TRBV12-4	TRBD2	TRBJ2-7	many	TGTGCCAGCAGCACGGGGGGAGCCGGGTACGAGCAGTACTTC	CASSTGGAGYEQYF
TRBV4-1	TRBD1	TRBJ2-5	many	TGCGCCAGCAGCCAAGTGTGGGACAGGGGCCAAGAGACCCAGTACTTC	CASSQVWDRGQETQYF
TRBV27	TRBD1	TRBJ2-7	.	TGTGCCAGCAATCCCGGGACAGGGTTGAGCTCCTACGAGCAGTACTTC	CASNPGTGLSSYEQYF
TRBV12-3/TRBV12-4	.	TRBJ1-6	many	TGTGCCAGCAGTTTTATAGGTTCACCCCTCCACTTT	CASSFIGSPLHF
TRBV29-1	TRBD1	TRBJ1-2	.	TGCAGCGTTGAGGGACAGTGGGATGGCTACACCTTC	CSVEGQWDGYTF
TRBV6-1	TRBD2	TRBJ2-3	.	TGTGCCAGCAGTAAGACTAGCGGGAGGCCCTGGGACACAGATACGCAGTATTTT	CASSKTSGRPWDTDTQYF
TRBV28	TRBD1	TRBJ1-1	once	TGTGCCAGTTGGACCGGGACAGGGAGGAACACTGAAGCTTTCTTT	CASWTGTGRNTEAFF
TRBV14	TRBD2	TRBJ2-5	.	TGTGCCAGCAGCCACCCAAGCGGGAGAGAGACCCAGTACTTC	CASSHPSGRETQYF
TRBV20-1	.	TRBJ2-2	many	TGCAGTGCTTGTCATGGTTTCGGGGAGCTGTTTTTT	CSACHGFGELFF
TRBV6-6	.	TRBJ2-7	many	TGTGCCAGCAGTTACCTAGGGTTCGAGCAGTACTTC	CASSYLGFEQYF